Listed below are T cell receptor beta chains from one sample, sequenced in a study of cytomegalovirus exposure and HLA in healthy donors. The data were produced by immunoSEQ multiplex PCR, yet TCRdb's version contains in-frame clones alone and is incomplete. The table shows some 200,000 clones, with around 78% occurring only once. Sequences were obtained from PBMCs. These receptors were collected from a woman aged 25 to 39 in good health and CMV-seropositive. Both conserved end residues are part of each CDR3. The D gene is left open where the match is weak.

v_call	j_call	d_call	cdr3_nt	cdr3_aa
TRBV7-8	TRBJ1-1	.	TGTGCCAGCAGGGTGTCACTTTTACTGAACACTGAAGCTTTCTTT	CASRVSLLLNTEAFF
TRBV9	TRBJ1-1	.	TGTGCCAGCAGCACTCACCAGAACACTGAAGCTTTCTTT	CASSTHQNTEAFF
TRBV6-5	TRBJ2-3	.	TGTGCCAGCAGTTATGGGGCGTCTAGCACAGATACGCAGTATTTT	CASSYGASSTDTQYF
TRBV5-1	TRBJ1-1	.	TGCGCCAGCAGCTCTGGTGGCGGGGTGAGGGCTTTCTTT	CASSSGGGVRAFF
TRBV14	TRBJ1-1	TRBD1	TGTGCCAGCAGCCAAGGAATGGGTCGGACAGGGGGCTGGACTGAAGCTTTCTTT	CASSQGMGRTGGWTEAFF
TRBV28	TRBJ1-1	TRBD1	TGTGCCAGTAGGGAAGGGACAGGGAAGAACACTGAAGCTTTCTTT	CASREGTGKNTEAFF
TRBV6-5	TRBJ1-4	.	TGTGCCAGCAGTTCGGGAGTCTCCGGGACTAATGAAAAACTGTTTTTT	CASSSGVSGTNEKLFF
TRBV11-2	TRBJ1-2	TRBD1	TGTGCCAGCAGCCGCCGGACAGGGGCCTATGGCTACACCTTC	CASSRRTGAYGYTF
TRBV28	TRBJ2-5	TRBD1	TGTGCCAGCAGCTTCGGGACAGTCCAAGAGACCCAGTACTTC	CASSFGTVQETQYF
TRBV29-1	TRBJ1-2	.	TGCAGCGTTGACTTCTGGGCAGGAGGGTATGGCTACACCTTC	CSVDFWAGGYGYTF